Listed here are 20 T cell receptor beta chains from one sample, sequenced in a study of T cell responses to AZD1222 COVID-19 vaccine. Here immunoSEQ multiplex PCR was the method, and the copy in TCRdb shows in-frame clones only, minus some. In the table there are tens of thousands of clones, 75% to 90% of which are singletons. Here the sequenced sample was peripheral blood, taken on day 0 of AZD1222 vaccination. The receptors here all came from an adult in good health.

On this clone itself: A read error may produce the germline difference seen at one junction end. This chain joins TRBV10-3 and TRBJ1-1; weak D call: TRBD1 (6 bases). The CDR3 is made up of 13 amino acids. Germline V CDR1 and CDR2: ENHRY, SYGVKD. The CDR3 sequence is CAISETGLTEVFF. CDR3 DNA: TGTGCCATCAGTGAAACAGGGTTAACTGAAGTTTTCTTT.

The chain recombines TRBV9 with TRBJ2-3; maybe TRBD2 (5 bases). CDR3 length: 15 residues. Deletions cut 0 bases from V and 1 base from J, with 9 bases between. Germline loops: CDR1 SGDLS, CDR2 YYNGEE. This CDR3 is CASSVGVGGTDTQYF. The CDR3 region has the DNA TGTGCCAGCAGCGTAGGGGTGGGAGGCACAGATACGCAGTATTTT.

CDR3 in DNA: TGTGCCAGCAGCTTAAAATGGGGAAGGGAGAACACTGAAGCTTTCTTT. This encodes CASSLKWGRENTEAFF. The chain employs TRBV4-2 and TRBJ1-1; D gene unclear. The CDR3 is 16 amino acids. Germline CDR1 LGHNA, CDR2 YNFKEQ. Trimming took off 5 bases at V and 1 base at J, with 17 bases between the two ends.

This chain joins TRBV7-9 and TRBJ2-7, with D possibly being TRBD2 (5 bases). Per germline, CDR1 SEHNR and CDR2 FQNEAQ (reference sequence). The CDR3 is 15 residues long. V lost 4 bases and J lost 7, with 20 bases in between. The CDR3 sequence: CASSSLSTSSGEQYF. The CDR3 DNA follows: TGTGCCAGCAGCTCGCTTTCAACCTCCTCGGGGGAGCAGTACTTC.

J is TRBJ1-2 and V is TRBV7-9; D is possibly TRBD1 (5 bases). The germline V gene encodes CDR1 SEHNR and CDR2 FQNEAQ (reference sequence). This CDR3 contains 15 residues. Trimming removed 5 bases at V and 0 bases at J, with 13 bases between. CDR3: CASSPIGQANYGYTF. The DNA of the CDR3 is TGTGCCAGCAGCCCCATAGGACAAGCTAACTATGGCTACACCTTC.

Only one count was recorded for this clone. This chain uses TRBV2 with TRBJ1-1; tentative D call: TRBD1 (5 bases). Germline V lookup: CDR1 SNHLY, CDR2 FYNNEI. The CDR3 runs to 16 residues. With 2 bases removed from V and 10 bases from J, the gap between germline ends came to 23 bases. The DNA for the CDR3 is TGTGCCAGCAGTGAAAGTTTAGTCGGCAGACCGGGGGGAGCTTTCTTT. Encoded protein: CASSESLVGRPGGAFF.

The chain carries TRBV24-1 and TRBJ2-1, with a tentative D call TRBD2 (6 bases). CDR1 is KGHDR, CDR2 SFDVKD, per germline. V shed 1 base and J shed 7 bases, with 25 bases lying between them. The CDR3 is 19 amino acids. The CDR3 loop reads CATSDFHGLGLRGRNEQFF. The CDR3 nucleotides read TGTGCCACCAGTGATTTCCATGGGTTGGGTTTGCGGGGTCGGAATGAGCAGTTCTTC.

This chain connects TRBV7-2 to TRBJ1-2, with 7 bases that match TRBD1. The CDR3 runs 17 residues. CDR1 is SGHTA, CDR2 FQGNSA, per germline. Losses at the gene ends were 3 bases for V and 1 base for J; bases not matched to a gene: 11. CDR3 sequence: CASSLGRGAVNNYGYTF. As DNA, the CDR3 is TGTGCCAGCAGCTTGGGCAGGGGGGCCGTGAATAACTATGGCTACACCTTC. Based on the CDR3 plus reference TRBV7-2 and TRBJ1-2, the full variable domain is GAGVSQSPSNKVTEKGKDVELRCDPISGHTALYWYRQSLGQGLEFLIYFQGNSAPDKSGLPSDRFSAERTGGSVSTLTIQRTQQEDSAVYLCASSLGRGAVNNYGYTFGSGTRLTVV.

The chain has TRBV7-2 and TRBJ1-3, with D hard to call. Germline loops: CDR1 SGHTA, CDR2 FQGNSA. The CDR3 is made up of 14 amino acids. V gave up 1 base and J gave up 1 base, with 5 bases separating them. The CDR3 sequence: CASSLGGSGNTIYF. The CDR3, as DNA: TGTGCCAGCAGCTTAGGAGGGTCTGGAAACACCATATATTTT. Together with reference TRBV7-2 and TRBJ1-3, the CDR3 gives the full variable domain: GAGVSQSPSNKVTEKGKDVELRCDPISGHTALYWYRQSLGQGLEFLIYFQGNSAPDKSGLPSDRFSAERTGGSVSTLTIQRTQQEDSAVYLCASSLGGSGNTIYFGEGSWLTVV.

The gene calls are TRBV19 and TRBJ2-5; TRBD2 agrees at 7 bases. The V and J ends lost 6 bases and 0 bases, in that order; junction bases with no gene match: 7. This CDR3 is built from 15 residues. CDR1 LNHDA and CDR2 SQIVND come from the germline V gene (reference sequence). The CDR3 nucleotides are TGTGCCAGTAGGCCCCTCGGGGGGTACCAAGAGACCCAGTACTTC. This sequence encodes CASRPLGGYQETQYF. The full variable domain, in which reference TRBV19 and TRBJ2-5 provide the parts outside the CDR3, is DGGITQSPKYLFRKEGQNVTLSCEQNLNHDAMYWYRQDPGQGLRLIYYSQIVNDFQKGDIAEGYSVSREKKESFPLTVTSAQKNPTAFYLCASRPLGGYQETQYFGPGTRLLVL.

The J gene is TRBJ2-1, the V gene TRBV3-1 (or the pseudogene TRBV3-2); D tentatively fits TRBD1 or TRBD2 (5 bases each). Germline V lookup: CDR1 LGHDT, CDR2 YNNKEL (reference sequence). The CDR3 loop spans 15 amino acids. Trimming shortened V by 5 bases and J by 6 bases, and 17 bases separated the two germline ends. As DNA, the CDR3 is TGTGCCAGCAGCTCCGGGACCGCCTCAACCAATGAGCAGTTCTTC. Amino acid sequence: CASSSGTASTNEQFF.

The chain uses TRBV10-3 and TRBJ1-1, with 8 bases identical to TRBD1. Germline V gene sequence: CDR1 ENHRY, CDR2 SYGVKD. This CDR3 contains 13 residues. Germline trimming cut 7 bases from V and 3 bases from J; bases unmatched to any gene: 4. CDR3 in amino acids: CAINTGGYTEAFF. The CDR3 nucleotides read TGTGCCATCAATACAGGGGGTTACACTGAAGCTTTCTTT.

This clone came up once. The chain employs TRBV5-4 and TRBJ2-2; D may be TRBD1 or TRBD2 (5 bases each). Germline lookup yields CDR1 SGHNT and CDR2 YYREEE (reference sequence). The CDR3 has 14 amino acids. Between the trimmed V and J ends, which lost 4 bases and 1 base, there was a span of 8 bases. CDR3 sequence (DNA): TGTGCCAGCAGCCCGGGGCAGAACACCGGGGAGCTGTTTTTT. Encoded protein: CASSPGQNTGELFF.

This sequence joins TRBV24-1 and TRBJ2-3; a weak D match, TRBD1 (5 bases). The V and J ends lost 4 bases and 6 bases respectively, with 7 bases between them. Per the germline V gene, CDR1 is KGHDR and CDR2 is SFDVKD. This CDR3 contains 12 residues. The CDR3 loop is CATSDPGDTQYF. The CDR3, as DNA: TGTGCCACCAGTGACCCAGGGGATACGCAGTATTTT.

The rearrangement uses TRBV29-1 and TRBJ2-7; D is perhaps TRBD1 (5 bases). This CDR3 region has 11 residues. With 3 bases removed from V and 4 bases from J, the gap between germline ends came to 7 bases. Germline CDR1 reads SQVTM; CDR2 reads ANQGSEA. The CDR3 spells CSVDDRYEQYF. The CDR3 DNA is TGCAGCGTTGACGACAGATACGAGCAGTACTTC.

This chain uses TRBV7-9 with TRBJ1-1; weak D call: TRBD1 (6 bases). Trimming took 1 base from V and 7 from J, leaving 13 bases between them. The V gene's germline CDR1 is SEHNR and CDR2 FQNEAQ (reference sequence). The CDR3 covers 14 residues. The CDR3 loop reads CASSLEGRTDEAFF. The CDR3 nucleotides are TGTGCCAGCAGCTTAGAGGGCCGGACAGATGAAGCTTTCTTT. Together with reference TRBV7-9 and TRBJ1-1, the CDR3 gives the full variable domain: DTGVSQNPRHKITKRGQNVTFRCDPISEHNRLYWYRQTLGQGPEFLTYFQNEAQLEKSRLLSDRFSAERPKGSFSTLEIQRTEQGDSAMYLCASSLEGRTDEAFFGQGTRLTVV.

With respect to this clone: The same CDR3 arises from other DNA sequences in this sample as well. The genes are TRBV6-5 and TRBJ1-2; D gene ambiguous. Germline V gives CDR1 MNHEY, CDR2 SVGAGI. This CDR3 has 11 amino acids. V lost 7 bases, J lost 8 bases, and 11 bases lay in between. CDR3 amino acids: CASTGLGGYTF. CDR3 DNA sequence: TGTGCCAGCACCGGCCTGGGGGGCTACACCTTC.

The V and J genes are TRBV19 and TRBJ1-1, with D possibly matching TRBD1 (6 bases). Between the trimmed V and J ends, which lost 4 bases and 3 bases, there was a span of 12 bases. Germline V gene data show CDR1 as LNHDA and CDR2 as SQIVND (reference sequence). The CDR3 runs to 14 residues. Here the CDR3 reads CASSTQGRDTEAFF. The CDR3 nucleotides read TGTGCCAGTAGTACACAGGGCCGCGACACTGAAGCTTTCTTT. Full variable domain (rest looked up from reference TRBV19 and TRBJ1-1): DGGITQSPKYLFRKEGQNVTLSCEQNLNHDAMYWYRQDPGQGLRLIYYSQIVNDFQKGDIAEGYSVSREKKESFPLTVTSAQKNPTAFYLCASSTQGRDTEAFFGQGTRLTVV.

The chain uses TRBV2 and TRBJ2-2; possibly TRBD2 for D (5 bases). Germline V gene lookup returns CDR1 SNHLY and CDR2 FYNNEI. The V gene lost 8 bases and the J gene lost 0 bases, with 13 bases spanning the gap. The CDR3 is 15 amino acids. CDR3 region: CASRRSDTNTGELFF. Written as DNA, the CDR3 is TGTGCCAGCCGGAGGTCAGACACGAACACCGGGGAGCTGTTTTTT.

The CDR3: CASKGDLSTGELFF. CDR3 nucleotides: TGCGCCAGCAAAGGGGACCTTAGCACCGGGGAGCTGTTTTTT. The chain uses TRBV5-1 and TRBJ2-2; D could derive from TRBD1 or TRBD2 (5 bases each). Trimming pared 6 bases from V and 4 bases from J, leaving 13 bases between. Germline values: CDR1 SGHRS, CDR2 YFSETQ. This CDR3 contains 14 residues.